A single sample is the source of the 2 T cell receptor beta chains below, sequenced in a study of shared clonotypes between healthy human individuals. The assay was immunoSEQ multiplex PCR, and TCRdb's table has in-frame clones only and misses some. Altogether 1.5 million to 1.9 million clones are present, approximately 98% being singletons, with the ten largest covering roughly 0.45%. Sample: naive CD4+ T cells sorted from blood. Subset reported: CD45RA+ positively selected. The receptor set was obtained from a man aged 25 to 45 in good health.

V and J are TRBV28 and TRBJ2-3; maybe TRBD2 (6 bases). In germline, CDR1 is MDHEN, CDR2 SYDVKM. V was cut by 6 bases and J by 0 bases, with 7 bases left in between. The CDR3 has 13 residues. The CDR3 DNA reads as TGTGCCAGCAGGCGGGACAGCACAGATACGCAGTATTTT. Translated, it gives CASRRDSTDTQYF.

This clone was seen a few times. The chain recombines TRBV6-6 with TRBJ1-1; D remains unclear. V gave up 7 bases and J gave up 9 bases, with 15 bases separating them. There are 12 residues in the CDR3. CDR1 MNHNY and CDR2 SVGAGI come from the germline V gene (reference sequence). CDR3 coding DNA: TGTGCCAGCACCACGGCGGGAGGACAAGCTTTCTTT. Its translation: CASTTAGGQAFF.